This TCR beta chain was identified in a study of blood T cell repertoires in COVID-19. Overall study context: COVID-19 samples collected from the United States, Italy and Spain covered acute and convalescent phases. The cDNA or gDNA used as material had been derived from T cells, B-cell-depleted T cells, or PBMCs.

The V and J ends lost 4 bases and 0 bases respectively, with 9 bases between them. This CDR3 spans 14 amino acids. From germline, CDR1 is SGHRS and CDR2 YFSETQ. Across about two dozen US areas, participants ranged in age from roughly 18 to 95 years. Libraries were prepared by immunoSEQ multiplex PCR; TCRdb keeps only in-frame clonotypes and omits some of them. The table has around 200,000 clones, about 82% seen once. The sequencing sample was made of PBMCs or T cells enriched from blood (not recorded which). V and J are TRBV5-1 and TRBJ2-3, with D unclear. The clonotype originates from a man aged 40-49 years with acute COVID-19. The CDR3 loop reads CASSRTTSTDTQYF. In DNA, the CDR3 is TGCGCCAGCAGCCGAACTACGAGCACAGATACGCAGTATTTT. The variable domain in full, with the rest retrieved from reference TRBV5-1 and TRBJ2-3, is KAGVTQTPRYLIKTRGQQVTLSCSPISGHRSVSWYQQTPGQGLQFLFEYFSETQRNKGNFPGRFSGRQFSNSRSEMNVSTLELGDSALYLCASSRTTSTDTQYFGPGTRLTVL.